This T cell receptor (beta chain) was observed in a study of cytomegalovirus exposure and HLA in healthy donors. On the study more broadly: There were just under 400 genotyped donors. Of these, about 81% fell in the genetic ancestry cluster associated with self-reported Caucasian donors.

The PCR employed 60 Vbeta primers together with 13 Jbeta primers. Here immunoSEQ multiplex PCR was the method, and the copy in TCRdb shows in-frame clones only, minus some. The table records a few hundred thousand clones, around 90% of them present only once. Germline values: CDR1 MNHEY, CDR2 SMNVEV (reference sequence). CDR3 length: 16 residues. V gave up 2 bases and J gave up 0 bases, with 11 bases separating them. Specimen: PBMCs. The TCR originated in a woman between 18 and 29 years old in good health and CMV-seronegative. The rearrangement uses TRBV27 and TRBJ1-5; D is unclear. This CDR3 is CASSLIGQSSNQPQHF. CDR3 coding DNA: TGTGCCAGCAGTTTAATTGGTCAGTCTAGCAATCAGCCCCAGCATTTT.